This TCR beta chain is drawn from a study of PD-1 blockade in classical Hodgkin lymphoma. Findings and limits, study-wide: Baseline diversity in complete responders resembled that of newly diagnosed patients. Newly diagnosed patients were reported to exhibit reduced baseline TCR diversity relative to healthy donors.

In the case of this clone: The antigen remains undetermined.

Germline CDR1 is MNHEY and CDR2 is SVGAGI. The CDR3 is 13 residues long. The germline V and J ends were trimmed by 10 bases and 0 bases, with 13 bases remaining between them. Clones were sequenced by immunoSEQ multiplex PCR, and TCRdb holds only the in-frame ones, with some missing. The profile shows 90,000 to 110,000 clones, more than 70% of them singletons. Time point meaning: cycle 4 day 1 (C4D1), after six to seven weeks of nivolumab. All trial patients relapsed after autologous stem cell transplantation. The sample in question was peripheral blood mononuclear cells (PBMCs), obtained before the fourth cycle of nivolumab. This sequence originates from a human donor with classical Hodgkin lymphoma. The genes are TRBV6-5 and TRBJ2-7; D unresolved. CDR3 sequence reads: CATRQWGSYEQYF. CDR3 DNA: TGTGCCACCAGGCAATGGGGCTCCTACGAGCAGTACTTC.